The clone carrying this T cell receptor beta chain was found many times. The source of the sample is a study of regulatory T cells in long-lasting Graves disease. Study-level background: Graves' patients who were just diagnosed had used antithyroid drugs for under 3 months.

Time point of the sample: newly diagnosed GD, antithyroid drugs for less than 3 months. PBMC RNA was the source of the TCR library. Through Arm-PCR of CDR3 regions and iRepertoire HTBI primers, TCR beta libraries were built. The authors' processing: The samples included approximately 60 TRBV and 14 TRBJ segments. TCRdb used MiXCR to reprocess the multiplex PCR reads, holding one entry per CDR3 protein. TCRdb's processing, not the study's, gives the V and J calls here. Among some 370,000 distinct CDR3 sequences listed, roughly 10% were seen once. These data were likewise used in another study, on T cells in Graves' hyperthyroidism and ophthalmopathy. That report notes: The diagnoses drew upon clinical symptoms, serum thyroxine and TRAb, thyroid ultrasound and orbital computed tomography. In the first-round RT-PCR of the TCR CDR3, the HTBI primer set was used.

The sample in question was peripheral blood mononuclear cells (PBMCs), obtained at new diagnosis, from a patient treated with antithyroid drugs. This TCR derives from a young woman with Graves disease.

In DNA form, the CDR3 reads TGTGCCAGCAGCTTTCCGGGGGATGAAAAACTGTTTTTT. This gives the protein CASSFPGDEKLFF. V usage is TRBV7-2 and J usage is TRBJ1-4, with D possibly matching TRBD1 (5 bases). Germline lookup yields CDR1 SGHTA and CDR2 FQGNSA. Trimming took 3 bases from V and 6 from J, leaving 8 bases between them. The CDR3 runs to 13 residues.